This note documents a single T cell receptor (beta chain) sequence. The CDR3 is 10 amino acids. In germline, CDR1 is MNHEY, CDR2 SVGAGI. V lost 9 bases to trimming and J lost 8 bases, with 11 bases between them. The data derive from a study of blood T cell repertoires in COVID-19. Study-level background: T cells, B-cell-depleted T cells, or PBMCs provided the cDNA or gDNA that served as material.

Using immunoSEQ multiplex PCR, the repertoire was profiled, and TCRdb retains in-frame clones only, with some absent. The table lists about 220,000 clones, approximately 80% of them singletons. The chain employs TRBV6-5 and TRBJ2-7; D might be TRBD2 (5 bases). The receptor comes from a human donor in a cohort sampled during active COVID-19. Material: peripheral blood. CDR3 protein: CASWRTQQYF. DNA for the CDR3: TGTGCCAGTTGGAGGACCCAGCAGTACTTC.